The TCR beta chain under discussion was sequenced for a study of shared clonotypes between healthy human individuals (dated by TCRdb to between 2020 and 2021). Background on the whole study: A few men and two women, aged 18 to 49 years, made up the cohort. For each donor, three plates each were used for CD4 naive and CD4 memory, two plates were used for CD8 naive, and one plate was used for CD8 memory. The study deeply sequenced blood TCR repertoires of about five healthy adults to estimate repertoire size and the extent of clonotype sharing between individuals. Libraries were prepared and TCR repertoires were sequenced by different laboratories using diverse techniques, in order to increase sequencing depth and limit assay-specific biases. Leukapheresis yielded between about 0.94 and 8.9 billion PBMCs per donor. The full study reports these points: Pairwise subsampling indicated that sequencing depth was expected to affect the degree of clonotype sharing among donors. Incomplete sequencing was indicated by rarefaction of sorted-subset datasets, despite the large sequencing depth. The genetic and exposure-history diversity represented was limited by the small number of donors. Across a few donors, about 4.5% of naive CD4, around 3.5% of naive CD8, 2.3% of memory CD4, and around 0.4% of memory CD8 clonotypes were shared. Only blood was sampled, and tissue TCR repertoires likely differ from those in blood. Compared with non-shared clonotypes, the clonotypes found in all four sorted-subset donors had higher generation probabilities. Larger estimated clonotype richness was generally found for naive subsets than for memory subsets.

A note on this clone: No cognate antigen has been identified for it. Base quality data are lacking; no much larger clone is found one base away.

V is cut by 6 bases and J by 6 bases, and the space between the germline ends is 24 bases. The germline V gene yields SGHRS for CDR1 and YFSETQ for CDR2. The CDR3 has 17 amino acids, counting the end cysteine and phenylalanine. Of all the DNA, just the CDR3 is kept, 51 bases in frame from base 1. Using the deep immunoSEQ assay, multiplex PCR amplified TCR CDR3 regions from genomic DNA. Genomic DNA extracted from each cell subset was distributed evenly over all wells of several immunoSEQ 96-well plates, and each plate served as one replicate. Each replicate PCR for sorted subsets received about 220 ng genomic DNA, equal to about 30,000 T cell genomes. The purified libraries were quantified using a Qubit 3.0 fluorometer, sized with a Bioanalyzer 2100, and then quantified again using the KAPA Library Quantification kit. Every immunoSEQ 96-well plate was sequenced on a dedicated single-read 150-cycle Illumina NextSeq 550 flow cell. The study's own analysis went as follows. Because the immunoSEQ output held only junctional sequences and lacked quality scores, the filtering could not match the filtering applied to full-length reads. To assign V/J genes and CDR3, sequences were annotated against IMGT germline references using PyIR, a Python wrapper for IgBLAST v1.9. Reads were removed for weak V/J assignments (E-value above 1e-6), missing CDR3, stop codons, out-of-frame junctions, or ambiguous translated residues. V3J clonotypes were defined as sequences sharing the same inferred V gene, J gene, and CDR3 amino acid sequence. Percentage overlap between repertoires was computed as shared unique clonotypes divided by the size of the smaller repertoire. Repertoire richness was assessed with RTK rarefaction, the Chao1 estimator, and Recon v2.1 estimates of unobserved clonotypes. Generation probabilities for all TCRbeta clonotypes obtained by the gDNA method from a few donors were computed using OLGA. TCRdb took this table from immuneACCESS and kept in-frame rearrangements with V and J called. Such tables lack part of the clones; where checked against another copy, unresolved V genes explain under half of the gap, and the rest is unexplained. The V and J calls and clone size come from that table; D and trimming were worked out from the DNA. The sample includes roughly 2.2 million clones, with 80% to 95% observed a single time. Jointly, the top ten make up roughly 0.34% of the sample.

The donors were healthy, HIV-negative adults who had no recently reported acute infections or vaccinations. Only Caucasian adults living in Nashville, Tennessee, USA were represented among the donors. CD4+ T cells were enriched through magnetic negative selection, after which naive cells were positively selected on CD45RA and the remaining negative fraction served as the memory subset. Blood was collected by leukapheresis, and PBMCs were isolated by Ficoll-Histopaque density gradient centrifugation and then cryopreserved in liquid nitrogen vapor phase. Purity and quantity of every magnetically sorted T cell population were checked by analytical flow cytometry. Each sorted fraction had its genomic DNA isolated and then quantified by UV absorbance on a Nanodrop 2000c.

The sequence is built from TRBV5-1 and TRBJ1-4; the D gene is possibly TRBD1, with 6 bases matching. The sample consisted of naive CD4+ T cells from PBMCs. The cell subset or site label on this specimen signifies: CD45RA+ positively selected. The receptor's source is a man aged 18 to 35 in good health. Some clones in this sample may be carry-over from other donors' samples. The DNA sequence reads TGCGCCAGCACCACCGAACTCAGACAGGTTTTTTATGAAAAACTGTTTTTT. It specifies CASTTELRQVFYEKLFF. Joined to the reference TRBV5-1 and TRBJ1-4 proteins, this CDR3 gives the full variable domain: KAGVTQTPRYLIKTRGQQVTLSCSPISGHRSVSWYQQTPGQGLQFLFEYFSETQRNKGNFPGRFSGRQFSNSRSEMNVSTLELGDSALYLCASTTELRQVFYEKLFFGSGTQLSVL.